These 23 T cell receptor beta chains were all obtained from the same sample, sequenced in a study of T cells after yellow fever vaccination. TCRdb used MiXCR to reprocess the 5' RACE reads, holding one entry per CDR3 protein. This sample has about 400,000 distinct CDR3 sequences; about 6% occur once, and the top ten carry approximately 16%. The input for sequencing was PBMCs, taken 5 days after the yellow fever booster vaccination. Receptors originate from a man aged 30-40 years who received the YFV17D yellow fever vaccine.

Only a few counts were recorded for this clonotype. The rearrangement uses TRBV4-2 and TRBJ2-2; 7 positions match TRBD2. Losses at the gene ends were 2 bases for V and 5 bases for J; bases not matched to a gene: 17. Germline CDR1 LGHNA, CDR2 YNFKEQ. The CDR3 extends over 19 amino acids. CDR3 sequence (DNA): TGTGCCAGCAGCCAAAGACTAGCTTGGGGAGGGACGAGGACCGGGGAGCTGTTTTTT. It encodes CASSQRLAWGGTRTGELFF.

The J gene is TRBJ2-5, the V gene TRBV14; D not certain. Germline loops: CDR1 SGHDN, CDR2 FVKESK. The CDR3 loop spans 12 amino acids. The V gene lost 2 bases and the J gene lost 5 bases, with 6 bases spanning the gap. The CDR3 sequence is CASSQFRETQYF. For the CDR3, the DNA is TGTGCCAGCAGCCAATTTCGGGAGACCCAGTACTTC.

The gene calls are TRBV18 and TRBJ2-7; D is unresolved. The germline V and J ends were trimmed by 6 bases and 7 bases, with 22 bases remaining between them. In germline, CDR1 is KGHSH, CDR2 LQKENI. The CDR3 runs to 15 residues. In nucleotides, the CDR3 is TGTGCCAGCTCCACCTCTGGCGGAGCCCCATGGGAGCAGTACTTC. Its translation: CASSTSGGAPWEQYF.

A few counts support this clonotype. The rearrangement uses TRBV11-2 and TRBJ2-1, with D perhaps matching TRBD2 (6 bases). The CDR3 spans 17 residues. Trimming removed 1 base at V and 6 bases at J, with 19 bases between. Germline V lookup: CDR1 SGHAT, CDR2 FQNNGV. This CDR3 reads CASSLVLAKLGGNEQFF. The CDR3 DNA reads TGTGCCAGCAGCTTAGTTTTGGCTAAACTCGGGGGCAATGAGCAGTTCTTC.

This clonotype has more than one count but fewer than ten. CDR3: CASSPLGQGYTGELFF. The DNA of the CDR3 is TGTGCCAGCAGTCCCCTGGGGCAGGGCTACACCGGGGAGCTGTTTTTT. The chain joins TRBV28 to TRBJ2-2; possible D gene TRBD1, 5 bases. The V end lost 5 bases, the J end lost 3 bases, and 16 bases lay between the germline ends. CDR1 and CDR2 (germline): MDHEN, SYDVKM. This CDR3 comprises 16 residues.

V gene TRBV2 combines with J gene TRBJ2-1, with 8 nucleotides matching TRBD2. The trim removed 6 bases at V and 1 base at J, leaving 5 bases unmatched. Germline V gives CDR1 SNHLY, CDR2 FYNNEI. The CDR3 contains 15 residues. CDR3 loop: CASRGLVGSYNEQFF. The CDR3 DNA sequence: TGTGCCAGCAGGGGACTAGTTGGGTCCTACAATGAGCAGTTCTTC.

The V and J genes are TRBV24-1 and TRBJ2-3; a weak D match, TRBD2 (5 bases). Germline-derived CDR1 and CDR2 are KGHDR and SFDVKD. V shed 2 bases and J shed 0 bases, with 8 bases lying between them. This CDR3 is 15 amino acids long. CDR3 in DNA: TGTGCCACCAGTGATTCTCGGACTAGCACAGATACGCAGTATTTT. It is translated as CATSDSRTSTDTQYF.

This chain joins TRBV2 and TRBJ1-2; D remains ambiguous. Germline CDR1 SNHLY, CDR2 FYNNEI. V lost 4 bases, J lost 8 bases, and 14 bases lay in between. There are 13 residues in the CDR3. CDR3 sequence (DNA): TGTGCCAGCAGTGTCCGAGGGTTCGACGGCTACACCTTC. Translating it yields CASSVRGFDGYTF.

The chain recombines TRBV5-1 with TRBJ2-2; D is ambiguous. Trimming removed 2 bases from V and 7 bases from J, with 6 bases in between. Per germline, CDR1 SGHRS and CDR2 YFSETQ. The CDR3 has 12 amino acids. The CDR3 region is CASSFANGELFF. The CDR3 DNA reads TGCGCCAGCAGCTTCGCTAACGGGGAGCTGTTTTTT.

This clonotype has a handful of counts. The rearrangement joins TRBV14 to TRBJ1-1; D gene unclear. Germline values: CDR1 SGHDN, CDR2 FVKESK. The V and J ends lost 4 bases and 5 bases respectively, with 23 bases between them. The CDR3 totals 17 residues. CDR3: CASSLKEPEVWVTEAFF. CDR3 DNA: TGTGCCAGCAGCCTAAAGGAGCCTGAGGTCTGGGTTACTGAAGCTTTCTTT.

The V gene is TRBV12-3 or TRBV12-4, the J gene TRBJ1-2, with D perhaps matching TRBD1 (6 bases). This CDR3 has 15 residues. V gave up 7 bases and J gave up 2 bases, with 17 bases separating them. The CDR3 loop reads CASTAGQTKNYGYTF. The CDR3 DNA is TGTGCCAGCACCGCCGGACAGACAAAGAACTATGGCTACACCTTC.

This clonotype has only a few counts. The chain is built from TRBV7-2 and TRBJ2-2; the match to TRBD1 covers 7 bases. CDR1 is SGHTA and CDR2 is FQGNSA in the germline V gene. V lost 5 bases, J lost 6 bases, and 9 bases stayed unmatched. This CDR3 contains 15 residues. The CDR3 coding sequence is TGTGCCAGCAGCCTTTCTAGGACAGGAGCCGGGGAGCTGTTTTTT. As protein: CASSLSRTGAGELFF. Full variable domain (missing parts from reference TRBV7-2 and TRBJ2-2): GAGVSQSPSNKVTEKGKDVELRCDPISGHTALYWYRQSLGQGLEFLIYFQGNSAPDKSGLPSDRFSAERTGGSVSTLTIQRTQQEDSAVYLCASSLSRTGAGELFFGEGSRLTVL.

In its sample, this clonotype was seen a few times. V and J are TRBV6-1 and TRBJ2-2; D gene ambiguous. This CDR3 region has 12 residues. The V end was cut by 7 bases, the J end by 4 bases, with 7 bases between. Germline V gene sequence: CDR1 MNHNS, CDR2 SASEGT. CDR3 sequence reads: CASNLLTGELFF. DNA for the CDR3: TGTGCCAGCAACCTACTCACCGGGGAGCTGTTTTTT.

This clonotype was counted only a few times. CDR3 coding DNA: TGTGCCAGCAGCGAAATAGGACTAGTCGTTCAGCGTGAGCAGTTCTTC. This translates into CASSEIGLVVQREQFF. The gene calls are TRBV7-9 and TRBJ2-1; 7 nucleotides match TRBD2. The germline V gene encodes CDR1 SEHNR and CDR2 FQNEAQ (reference sequence). The CDR3 covers 16 residues. J lost 9 bases, V lost 5 bases, and 16 bases had no gene match.

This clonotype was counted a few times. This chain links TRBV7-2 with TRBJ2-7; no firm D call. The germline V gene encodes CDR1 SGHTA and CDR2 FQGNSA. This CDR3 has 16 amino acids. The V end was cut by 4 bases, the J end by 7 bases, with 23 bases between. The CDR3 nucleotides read TGTGCCAGCAGCTCCCCCCATTTAGCTTACCGTCAAGAGCAGTACTTC. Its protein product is CASSSPHLAYRQEQYF.

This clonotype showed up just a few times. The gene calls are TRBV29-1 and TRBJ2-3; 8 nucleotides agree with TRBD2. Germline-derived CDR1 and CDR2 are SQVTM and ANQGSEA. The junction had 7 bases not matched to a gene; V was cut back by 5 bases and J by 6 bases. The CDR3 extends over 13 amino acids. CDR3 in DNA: TGCAGCGTTTTACTAGCGGCCGGGGATACGCAGTATTTT. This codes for CSVLLAAGDTQYF.

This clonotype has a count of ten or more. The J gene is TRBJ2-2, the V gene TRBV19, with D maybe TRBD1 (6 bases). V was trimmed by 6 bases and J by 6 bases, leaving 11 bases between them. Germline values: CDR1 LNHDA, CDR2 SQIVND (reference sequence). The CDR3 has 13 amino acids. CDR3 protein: CASRRGHPGELFF. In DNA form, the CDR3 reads TGTGCCAGTAGGAGGGGACATCCCGGGGAGCTGTTTTTT.

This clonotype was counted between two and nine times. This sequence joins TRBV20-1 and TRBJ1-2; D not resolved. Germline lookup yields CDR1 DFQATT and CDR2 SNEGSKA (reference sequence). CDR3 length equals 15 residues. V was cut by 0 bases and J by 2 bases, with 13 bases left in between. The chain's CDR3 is CSAREAERLNYGYTF. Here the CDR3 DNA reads TGCAGTGCTAGAGAGGCGGAACGGCTGAACTATGGCTACACCTTC.

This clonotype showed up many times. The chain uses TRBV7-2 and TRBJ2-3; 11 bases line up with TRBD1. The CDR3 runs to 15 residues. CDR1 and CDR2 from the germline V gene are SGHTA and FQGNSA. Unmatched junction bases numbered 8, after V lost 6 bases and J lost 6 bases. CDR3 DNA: TGTGCCAGCAGTCCCCGGACAGGGGGCGCGGATACGCAGTATTTT. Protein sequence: CASSPRTGGADTQYF.

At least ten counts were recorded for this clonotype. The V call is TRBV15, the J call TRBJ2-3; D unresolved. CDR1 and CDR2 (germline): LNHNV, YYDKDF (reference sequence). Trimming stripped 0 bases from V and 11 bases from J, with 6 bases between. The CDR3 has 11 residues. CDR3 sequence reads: CATSRDIGQYF. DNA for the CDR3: TGTGCCACCAGCAGAGACATAGGGCAGTATTTT.

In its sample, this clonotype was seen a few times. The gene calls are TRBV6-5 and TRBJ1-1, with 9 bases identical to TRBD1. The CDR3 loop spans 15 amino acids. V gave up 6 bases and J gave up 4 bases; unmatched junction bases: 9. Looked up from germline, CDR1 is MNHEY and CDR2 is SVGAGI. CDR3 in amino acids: CASSYNRGPGTEAFF. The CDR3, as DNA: TGTGCCAGCAGCTATAACAGGGGGCCGGGCACTGAAGCTTTCTTT.

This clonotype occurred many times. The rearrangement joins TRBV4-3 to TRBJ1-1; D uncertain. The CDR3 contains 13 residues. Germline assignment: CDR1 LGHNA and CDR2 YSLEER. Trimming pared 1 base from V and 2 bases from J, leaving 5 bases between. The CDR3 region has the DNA TGCGCCAGCAGCCAAGCCCGAAACACTGAAGCTTTCTTT. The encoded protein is CASSQARNTEAFF.

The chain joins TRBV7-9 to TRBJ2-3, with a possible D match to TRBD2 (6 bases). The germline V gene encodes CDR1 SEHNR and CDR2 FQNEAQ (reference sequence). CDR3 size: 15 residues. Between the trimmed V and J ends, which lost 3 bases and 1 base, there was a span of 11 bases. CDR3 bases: TGTGCCAGCAGCTTGGCGGGATCTGGCACAGATACGCAGTATTTT. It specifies CASSLAGSGTDTQYF. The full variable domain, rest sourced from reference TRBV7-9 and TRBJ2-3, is DTGVSQNPRHKITKRGQNVTFRCDPISEHNRLYWYRQTLGQGPEFLTYFQNEAQLEKSRLLSDRFSAERPKGSFSTLEIQRTEQGDSAMYLCASSLAGSGTDTQYFGPGTRLTVL.